The 8 T cell receptor beta chains below all came from one sample that was sequenced in a study of blood T cells in healthy people across ages. Primers used in a second PCR of about 6 to 12 cycles were a sample-barcoded 5' primer and a J-beta primer mix. One entry per CDR3 protein results from TCRdb running MiXCR on the 5' RACE reads. The sample records 1.5 million to 2 million distinct CDR3 sequences, more than 35% being singletons. Sequenced material: blood. These receptors came from a human donor in good health.

The V and J genes are TRBV3-1 and TRBJ2-1; D gene uncertain. The CDR3 has 17 amino acids. The V and J ends lost 0 bases and 3 bases respectively, with 15 bases between them. Germline V CDR1 and CDR2: LGHDT, YNNKEL (reference sequence). CDR3 nucleotides: TGTGCCAGCAGCCAAGAAACGGCGCCCCTTGACTACAATGAGCAGTTCTTC. This translates into CASSQETAPLDYNEQFF.

The chain links TRBV7-2 to TRBJ2-1; 7 positions agree with TRBD1. The CDR3 totals 17 residues. J was trimmed by 4 bases and V by 4 bases; bases with no gene match: 13. Germline V gives CDR1 SGHTA, CDR2 FQGNSA. CDR3 bases: TGTGCCAGCAGCTCGAACCGCAGGGGGTTTGGGTACAATGAGCAGTTCTTC. Translated: CASSSNRRGFGYNEQFF.

The chain has TRBV5-1 and TRBJ2-3; TRBD2 agrees at 16 bases. From germline, CDR1 is SGHRS and CDR2 YFSETQ. Unmatched junction bases numbered 3, after V lost 5 bases and J lost 0 bases. The CDR3 is 17 amino acids. The DNA for the CDR3 is TGCGCCAGCAGACGGGGACTAGCGGGGGGGAGCACAGATACGCAGTATTTT. Residues: CASRRGLAGGSTDTQYF. Variable domain in full (rest from reference TRBV5-1 and TRBJ2-3): KAGVTQTPRYLIKTRGQQVTLSCSPISGHRSVSWYQQTPGQGLQFLFEYFSETQRNKGNFPGRFSGRQFSNSRSEMNVSTLELGDSALYLCASRRGLAGGSTDTQYFGPGTRLTVL.

This clonotype was observed a single time. The V and J genes are TRBV18 and TRBJ2-1; the D gene is possibly TRBD2 (6 bases). V lost 6 bases and J lost 0, with 12 bases in between. The CDR3 length is 15 residues. In germline, CDR1 is KGHSH, CDR2 LQKENI. The CDR3 sequence is CASSDRGFSYNEQFF. Here the CDR3 DNA reads TGTGCCAGCTCTGATCGGGGGTTCTCCTACAATGAGCAGTTCTTC.

CDR3 sequence: CASSDHRAYEQYF. The CDR3 coding sequence is TGTGCCAGCAGTGATCACAGGGCCTACGAGCAGTACTTC. J is TRBJ2-4 and V is TRBV25-1, with TRBD1 as a possible D gene (6 bases). The J call may be wrong; the DNA end is better matched by TRBJ2-7. Germline-derived CDR1 and CDR2 are MGHDK and SYGVNS. CDR3 length: 13 amino acids.

At least ten counts were recorded for this clonotype. The rearrangement joins TRBV11-2 to TRBJ1-2; D is ambiguous. Germline CDR1 SGHAT, CDR2 FQNNGV. The CDR3 runs 12 residues. V was pared by 2 bases and J by 8 bases, with 9 bases between. The CDR3 nucleotides read TGTGCCAGCAGCTTATGGCCGGGAGGCTACACCTTC. It specifies CASSLWPGGYTF.

Only one count was recorded for this clonotype. The rearrangement links TRBV19 to TRBJ2-5; perhaps D is TRBD1 or TRBD2 (6 bases each). The J call may not be correct, given that the DNA end is closer to TRBJ2-7. This CDR3 is built from 15 residues. The germline V gene encodes CDR1 LNHDA and CDR2 SQIVND (reference sequence). DNA of the CDR3: TGTGCCAGTAGGGCCCGCGAAAAGGGGGGCTACGAGCAGTACTTC. Its protein product is CASRAREKGGYEQYF.

The chain uses TRBV20-1 and TRBJ1-1; D is unclear. This CDR3 comprises 14 residues. Deletions cut 1 base from V and 5 bases from J, with 14 bases between. Germline V gene sequence: CDR1 DFQATT, CDR2 SNEGSKA (reference sequence). CDR3 coding DNA: TGCAGTGCTAGAGTCCGTCAAACGGGGACTGAAGCTTTCTTT. Amino acid sequence: CSARVRQTGTEAFF.